A single sample is the source of the 20 T cell receptor beta chains below, sequenced in a study of blood T cells in healthy people across ages. The use of a sample-barcoded 5' primer and a J-beta primer mix characterized a second PCR of about 6 to 12 cycles. A single record per CDR3 protein comes from TCRdb applying MiXCR to the 5' RACE reads. Of 1.5 million to 1.8 million distinct CDR3 sequences listed, roughly two fifths are singletons. The sample taken for sequencing was blood. Every receptor here comes from a woman between 18 and 29 years old in good health.

This clonotype was seen more than once but under ten times. The V and J genes are TRBV6-5 and TRBJ2-3; tentative D call: TRBD1 (6 bases). This CDR3 has 18 amino acids. Germline V gene lookup returns CDR1 MNHEY and CDR2 SVGAGI. Trimming stripped 2 bases from V and 3 bases from J, with 21 bases between. CDR3 DNA: TGTGCCAGCAGTTACCGTCTTTTGGCTACAGGGCGGACAGATACGCAGTATTTT. As protein: CASSYRLLATGRTDTQYF.

With respect to this clonotype: A single base separates this from a much larger clone, so it may be a read error. The V gene is TRBV20-1, the J gene TRBJ1-2, with a tentative D call TRBD1 (6 bases). CDR1 is DFQATT, CDR2 SNEGSKA, per germline (reference sequence). The CDR3 is 15 amino acids. Trimming stripped 5 bases from V and 6 bases from J, with 22 bases between. The CDR3 sequence: CSAGGGLGLGNGYTF. The CDR3 DNA is TGCAGTGCTGGAGGGGGTTTGGGGCTAGGAAATGGCTACACCTTC.

This clonotype was counted a single time. The chain carries TRBV6-5 and TRBJ1-1, with D tentatively TRBD1 (6 bases). The V and J ends lost 7 bases and 8 bases respectively, with 20 bases between them. The CDR3 spans 14 residues. CDR1 and CDR2 from the germline V gene are MNHEY and SVGAGI. CDR3 in DNA: TGTGCCAGCAACAAAAAACAGGGACGTGGCGAAGCTTTCTTT. Residues: CASNKKQGRGEAFF.

The V call is TRBV7-9, the J call TRBJ1-2; D uncertain. Trimming pared 4 bases from V and 8 bases from J, leaving 8 bases between. Germline lookup yields CDR1 SEHNR and CDR2 FQNEAQ (reference sequence). There are 11 residues in the CDR3. The chain's CDR3 is CASSSLFGYTF. The CDR3 coding sequence is TGTGCCAGCAGCTCCCTCTTCGGCTACACCTTC.

The V and J genes are TRBV15 and TRBJ2-1; possible D gene TRBD1, 6 bases. Germline V gives CDR1 LNHNV, CDR2 YYDKDF (reference sequence). The V and J ends lost 6 bases and 3 bases respectively, with 18 bases between them. The CDR3 length is 16 residues. The DNA of the CDR3 is TGTGCCACCAGAACTCGGGACATTCTTGTCTACAATGAGCAGTTCTTC. Its translation: CATRTRDILVYNEQFF.

This chain uses TRBV5-1 with TRBJ1-6; D may be TRBD1 (6 bases). Germline CDR1 reads SGHRS; CDR2 reads YFSETQ. Trimming left V 7 bases short and J 5 bases short, with 13 bases between. The length of the CDR3 is 14 residues. The CDR3 region has the DNA TGCGCCAGCCCGCTGGGACAAAATAATTCACCCCTCCACTTT. Its translation is CASPLGQNNSPLHF.

The V call is TRBV6-6, the J call TRBJ1-1; weak D call: TRBD1 (5 bases). The CDR3 runs 12 residues. Trimming stripped 6 bases from V and 6 bases from J, with 11 bases between. Germline CDR1 is MNHNY and CDR2 is SVGAGI (reference sequence). The CDR3 region has the DNA TGTGCCAGCAGCCGAGGGACGTCTGAAGCTTTCTTT. Translation: CASSRGTSEAFF.

This clonotype was observed a few times. V and J are TRBV6-5 and TRBJ2-5, with TRBD1 matching over 7 bases. The J segment lost 4 bases and the V segment lost 5 bases, leaving 4 bases of the junction unmatched. Germline V gene data show CDR1 as MNHEY and CDR2 as SVGAGI. The length of the CDR3 is 13 residues. CDR3 nucleotides: TGTGCCAGCAGTACGGCAGGGGGAGAGACCCAGTACTTC. This encodes CASSTAGGETQYF.

The sample holds a few counts of this clonotype. CDR3 in DNA: TGTGCCAGCAGTTTGACTAGTCACAATGAGCAGTACTTC. Translating it yields CASSLTSHNEQYF. The J gene is TRBJ2-7, the V gene TRBV28; D is possibly TRBD2 (6 bases). Deletions cut 3 bases from V and 7 bases from J, with 13 bases between. This CDR3 is built from 13 residues. Per germline, CDR1 MDHEN and CDR2 SYDVKM.

This rearrangement joins TRBV7-2 to TRBJ2-5; D could derive from TRBD1 or TRBD2 (6 bases each). V shed 2 bases and J shed 5 bases, with 12 bases lying between them. Germline V CDR1 and CDR2: SGHTA, FQGNSA. The CDR3 runs to 14 residues. Here the CDR3 DNA reads TGTGCCAGCAGCTTAATCGGGGGCTATGAGACCCAGTACTTC. It specifies CASSLIGGYETQYF.

This clonotype was seen only a few times. The chain has TRBV28 and TRBJ2-3, with 7 bases lining up with TRBD1. Germline V CDR1 and CDR2: MDHEN, SYDVKM. The V gene end was trimmed by 5 bases and the J gene end by 4 bases; junction bases not matched to a gene: 9. The CDR3 extends over 15 amino acids. CDR3 residues: CASSPTTGAADTQYF. The DNA of the CDR3 is TGTGCCAGCAGTCCGACAACAGGGGCGGCAGATACGCAGTATTTT.

This clonotype was picked up a small number of times. The gene calls are TRBV4-2 and TRBJ2-1; the D gene is possibly TRBD2 (5 bases). The CDR3 covers 16 residues. V lost 2 bases, J lost 3 bases, and 14 bases lay in between. CDR1 is LGHNA and CDR2 is YNFKEQ in the germline V gene. CDR3 loop: CASSQMLAVIYNEQFF. The CDR3 nucleotides read TGTGCCAGCAGCCAAATGCTAGCCGTCATCTACAATGAGCAGTTCTTC.

The CDR3 reads CASSFGASGGYEQYF. The CDR3 DNA reads as TGTGCCAGCAGCTTTGGGGCTAGCGGAGGCTACGAGCAGTACTTC. The rearrangement joins TRBV7-2 to TRBJ2-7, with 7 bases identical to TRBD2. The V and J ends lost 3 bases and 3 bases, in that order; junction bases with no gene match: 8. CDR1 and CDR2 (germline): SGHTA, FQGNSA. The CDR3 length is 15 residues.

This clonotype showed up just a few times. The chain employs TRBV4-3 and TRBJ1-6; D gene uncertain. The germline gives CDR1 LGHNA, CDR2 YSLEER. V lost 0 bases and J lost 6, with 15 bases in between. This CDR3 is 17 amino acids long. CDR3: CASSQEFRTLSNSPLHF. The CDR3 DNA is TGCGCCAGCAGCCAAGAGTTCCGGACTCTTAGTAATTCACCCCTCCACTTT.

The chain carries TRBV20-1 and TRBJ2-1; no clear D. V lost 4 bases and J 0 bases, leaving 10 bases between the germline ends. The CDR3 length is 14 residues. The germline V gene has CDR1 DFQATT and CDR2 SNEGSKA (reference sequence). The CDR3 spells CSATLTSSYNEQFF. The CDR3 nucleotides read TGCAGTGCTACTCTCACGAGCTCCTACAATGAGCAGTTCTTC.

Remarks on this clonotype: This clone may be a read error of a much larger clone one base away. This chain connects TRBV20-1 to TRBJ1-1; D might be TRBD1 (5 bases). Trimming pared 3 bases from V and 3 bases from J, leaving 17 bases between. Looked up from germline, CDR1 is DFQATT and CDR2 is SNEGSKA (reference sequence). The CDR3 is made up of 15 amino acids. The CDR3 is CSASRQYLRDTEAFF. The CDR3 coding sequence is TGCAGTGCTAGCAGACAGTACTTGAGGGACACTGAAGCTTTCTTT.

The gene calls are TRBV20-1 and TRBJ2-5; D is possibly TRBD1 (6 bases). The germline V gene has CDR1 DFQATT and CDR2 SNEGSKA (reference sequence). There are 15 residues in the CDR3. Between the trimmed V and J ends, which lost 1 base and 2 bases, there was a span of 14 bases. CDR3 coding DNA: TGCAGTGCTAGAGTTACAGGGCGGCATCAAGAGACCCAGTACTTC. Protein product: CSARVTGRHQETQYF.

This clonotype was observed a handful of times. Here the CDR3 reads CSAPKGGSPYEQYF. For the CDR3, the DNA is TGCAGTGCCCCAAAAGGCGGCAGTCCCTACGAGCAGTACTTC. The chain is built from TRBV20-1 and TRBJ2-7; D unclear. Germline CDR1 and CDR2: DFQATT and SNEGSKA (reference sequence). This CDR3 region has 14 residues. Deletions cut 6 bases from V and 2 bases from J, with 17 bases between.

This clonotype was seen more than once but under ten times. As DNA, the CDR3 is TGCGCCAGCAGCGCTCCCAGGGGAAACACTGAAGCTTTCTTT. It encodes CASSAPRGNTEAFF. The V gene is TRBV5-1, the J gene TRBJ1-1; D possibly corresponds to TRBD1 (6 bases). This CDR3 region has 14 residues. Germline V CDR1 and CDR2: SGHRS, YFSETQ. V lost 4 bases to trimming and J lost 2 bases, with 12 bases between them.

This clonotype is a singleton in its sample. J is TRBJ2-7 and V is TRBV24-1, with D possibly TRBD2 on 7 matching bases. Germline CDR1 reads KGHDR; CDR2 reads SFDVKD. The V gene lost 2 bases and the J gene lost 3 bases, with 13 bases spanning the gap. CDR3 size: 15 residues. The CDR3: CATSDSAGAGYEQYF. CDR3 DNA sequence: TGTGCCACCAGTGATTCCGCGGGGGCCGGCTACGAGCAGTACTTC.